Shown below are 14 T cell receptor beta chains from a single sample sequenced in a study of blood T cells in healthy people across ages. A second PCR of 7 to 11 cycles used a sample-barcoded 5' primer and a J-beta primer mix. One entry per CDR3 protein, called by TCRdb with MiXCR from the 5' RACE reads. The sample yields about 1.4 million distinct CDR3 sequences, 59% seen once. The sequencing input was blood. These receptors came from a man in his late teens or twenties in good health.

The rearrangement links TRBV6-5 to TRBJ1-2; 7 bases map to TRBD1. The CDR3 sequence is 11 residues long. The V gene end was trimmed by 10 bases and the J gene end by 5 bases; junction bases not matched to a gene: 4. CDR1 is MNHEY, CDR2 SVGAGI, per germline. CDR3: CATRQGYGYTF. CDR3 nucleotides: TGTGCCACCCGACAGGGATATGGCTACACCTTC.

Here the CDR3 DNA reads TGCGCCAGCAGCCAAGGATTCCAGGAGAGCTCCTACAATGAGCAGTTCTTC. Translated: CASSQGFQESSYNEQFF. This rearrangement joins TRBV4-3 to TRBJ2-1; D remains ambiguous. Germline CDR1 and CDR2: LGHNA and YSLEER. V was trimmed by 1 base and J by 0 bases, leaving 13 bases between them. The CDR3 sequence is 17 residues long.

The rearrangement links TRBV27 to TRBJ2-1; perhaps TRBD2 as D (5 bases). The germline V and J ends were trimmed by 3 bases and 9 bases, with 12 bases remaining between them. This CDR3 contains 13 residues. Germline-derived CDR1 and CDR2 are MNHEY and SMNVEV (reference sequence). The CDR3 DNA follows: TGTGCCAGCAGTTTGGTGGCAGCGGCTGAGCAGTTCTTC. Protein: CASSLVAAAEQFF.

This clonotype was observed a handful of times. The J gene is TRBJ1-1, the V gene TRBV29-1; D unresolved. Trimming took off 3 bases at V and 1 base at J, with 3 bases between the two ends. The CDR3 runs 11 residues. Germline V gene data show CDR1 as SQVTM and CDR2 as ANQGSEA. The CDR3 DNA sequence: TGCAGCGTTGACTCGAACACTGAAGCTTTCTTT. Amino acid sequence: CSVDSNTEAFF.

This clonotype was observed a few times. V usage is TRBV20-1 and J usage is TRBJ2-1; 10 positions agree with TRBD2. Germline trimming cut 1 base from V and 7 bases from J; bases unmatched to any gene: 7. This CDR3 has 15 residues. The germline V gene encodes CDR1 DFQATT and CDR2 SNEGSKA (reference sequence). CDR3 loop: CSARGGLAGVNEQFF. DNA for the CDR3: TGCAGTGCTAGAGGGGGCCTAGCGGGAGTAAATGAGCAGTTCTTC.

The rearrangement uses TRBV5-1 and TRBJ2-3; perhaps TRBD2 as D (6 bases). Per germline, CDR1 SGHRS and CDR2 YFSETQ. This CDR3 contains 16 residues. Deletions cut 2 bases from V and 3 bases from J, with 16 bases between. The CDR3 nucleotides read TGCGCCAGCAGCTTTGCTGGGCGGGATAGAACAGATACGCAGTATTTT. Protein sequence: CASSFAGRDRTDTQYF.

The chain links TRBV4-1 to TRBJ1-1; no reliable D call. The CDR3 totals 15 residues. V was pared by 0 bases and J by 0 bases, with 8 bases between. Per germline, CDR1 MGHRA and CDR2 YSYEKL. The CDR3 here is CASSQEGRLNTEAFF. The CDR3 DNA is TGCGCCAGCAGCCAAGAAGGACGCCTGAACACTGAAGCTTTCTTT.

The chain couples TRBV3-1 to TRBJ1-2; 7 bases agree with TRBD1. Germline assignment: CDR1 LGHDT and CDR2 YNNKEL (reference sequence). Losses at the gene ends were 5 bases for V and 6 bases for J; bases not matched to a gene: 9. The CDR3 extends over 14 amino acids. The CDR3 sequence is CASSETGSSDGYTF. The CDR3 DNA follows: TGTGCCAGCAGCGAGACAGGGTCTTCTGATGGCTACACCTTC. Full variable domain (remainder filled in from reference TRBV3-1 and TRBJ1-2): DTAVSQTPKYLVTQMGNDKSIKCEQNLGHDTMYWYKQDSKKFLKIMFSYNNKELIINETVPNRFSPKSPDKAHLNLHINSLELGDSAVYFCASSETGSSDGYTFGSGTRLTVV.

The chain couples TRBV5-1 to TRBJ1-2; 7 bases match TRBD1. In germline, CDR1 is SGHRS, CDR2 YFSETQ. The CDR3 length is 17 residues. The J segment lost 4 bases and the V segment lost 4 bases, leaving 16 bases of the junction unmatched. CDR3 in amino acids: CASSTWDSILFSYGYTF. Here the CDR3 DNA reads TGCGCCAGCAGCACATGGGACAGCATTTTGTTTAGCTATGGCTACACCTTC.

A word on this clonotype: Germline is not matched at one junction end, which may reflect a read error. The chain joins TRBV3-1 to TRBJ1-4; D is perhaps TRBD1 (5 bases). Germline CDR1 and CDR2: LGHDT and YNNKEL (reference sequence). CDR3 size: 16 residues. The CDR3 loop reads CASSQQGHNLNEKLFF. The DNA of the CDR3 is TGCGCCAGCAGCCAGCAAGGACATAATCTTAATGAAAAACTGTTTTTT.

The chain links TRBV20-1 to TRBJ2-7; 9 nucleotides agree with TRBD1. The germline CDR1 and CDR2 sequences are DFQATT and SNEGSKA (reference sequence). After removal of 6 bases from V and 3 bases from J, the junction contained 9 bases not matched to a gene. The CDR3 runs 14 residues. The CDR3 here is CSATSGTGNYEQYF. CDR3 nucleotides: TGCAGTGCAACCTCCGGGACAGGGAACTACGAGCAGTACTTC.

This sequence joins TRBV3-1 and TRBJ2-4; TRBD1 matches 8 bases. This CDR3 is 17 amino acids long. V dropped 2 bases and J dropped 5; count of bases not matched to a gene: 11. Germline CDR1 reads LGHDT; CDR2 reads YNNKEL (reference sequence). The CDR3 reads CASSQSLQGAGENIQYF. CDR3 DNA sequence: TGTGCCAGCAGCCAATCCCTCCAGGGGGCAGGTGAAAACATTCAGTACTTC. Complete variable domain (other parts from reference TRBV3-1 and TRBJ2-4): DTAVSQTPKYLVTQMGNDKSIKCEQNLGHDTMYWYKQDSKKFLKIMFSYNNKELIINETVPNRFSPKSPDKAHLNLHINSLELGDSAVYFCASSQSLQGAGENIQYFGAGTRLSVL.

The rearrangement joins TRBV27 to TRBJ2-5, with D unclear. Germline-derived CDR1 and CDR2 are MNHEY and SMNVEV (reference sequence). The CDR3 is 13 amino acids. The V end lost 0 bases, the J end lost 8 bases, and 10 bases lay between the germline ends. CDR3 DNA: TGTGCCAGCAGTTTATCGGTGCTGGGTACCCAGTACTTC. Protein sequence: CASSLSVLGTQYF.

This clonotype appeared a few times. This CDR3 is CASSQDLAGESSGANVLTF. The CDR3 bases are TGTGCCAGCAGCCAAGATCTGGCGGGGGAGAGCTCTGGGGCCAACGTCCTGACTTTC. The V and J genes are TRBV4-2 and TRBJ2-6; 7 bases align to TRBD2. This CDR3 region has 19 residues. Germline V gene sequence: CDR1 LGHNA, CDR2 YNFKEQ. V lost 0 bases to trimming and J lost 0 bases; unmatched junction nucleotides: 8.